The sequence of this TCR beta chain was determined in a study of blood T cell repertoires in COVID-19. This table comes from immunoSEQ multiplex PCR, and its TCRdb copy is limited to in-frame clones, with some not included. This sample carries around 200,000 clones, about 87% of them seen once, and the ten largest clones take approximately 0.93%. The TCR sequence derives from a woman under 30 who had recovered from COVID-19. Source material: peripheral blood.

This chain's CDR3 is CASSQDTGGSSPLHF. CDR3 sequence (DNA): TGCGCCAGCAGCCAAGACACGGGAGGGAGTTCACCCCTCCACTTT. The gene calls are TRBV4-3 and TRBJ1-6; D not resolved. The CDR3 loop spans 15 amino acids. V was trimmed by 0 bases and J by 9 bases, leaving 12 bases between them. Germline CDR1 is LGHNA and CDR2 is YSLEER.